Listed here is a single T cell receptor beta chain. Alongside a J-beta primer mix, a sample-barcoded 5' primer served in a second PCR lasting roughly 6 to 11 cycles. TCRdb processed the 5' RACE reads anew with MiXCR; each CDR3 protein has one entry. The sample holds over 950,000 distinct CDR3 sequences; 35% to 40% are singletons and the top ten take less than 15%. This specimen comes from a study of blood T cells in healthy people across ages. Germline loops: CDR1 SGDLS, CDR2 YYNGEE. This CDR3 comprises 16 residues. The germline V and J ends were trimmed by 6 bases and 2 bases, with 17 bases remaining between them.

J is TRBJ1-4 and V is TRBV9; D uncertain. Sequencing was carried out using blood. The TCR sequence derives from a man in his late teens or twenties in good health. CDR3: CASNWGGEGTNEKLFF. The DNA for the CDR3 is TGTGCCAGCAACTGGGGTGGCGAGGGCACTAATGAAAAACTGTTTTTT.